This TCR beta chain came from a study of CD8 T cells in ankylosing spondylitis. From the 5' RACE reads, TCRdb called clonotypes with MiXCR, one entry per CDR3 protein. Of about 540,000 distinct CDR3 sequences in the sample, about 13% were seen once. This clonotype was seen a few times. The antigen remains unidentified. Whole-study results and caveats: There was a TCR beta motif, made of eight highly homologous variants, that appeared characteristic of ankylosing spondylitis blood. In ankylosing spondylitis patients, matched synovial fluid reportedly showed significant enrichment of disease-linked clones.

Specimen: blood, either unsorted or a sorted T cell fraction (not recorded which). This sequence originates from a male donor with ankylosing spondylitis.

CDR3 region: CASSVQMNTEAFF. CDR3 nucleotides: TGTGCCAGCAGCGTACAGATGAACACTGAAGCTTTCTTT. The chain joins TRBV7-6 to TRBJ1-1; D is uncertain. Per germline, CDR1 SGHVS and CDR2 FNYEAQ. The CDR3 extends over 13 amino acids. The ends were cut back, 5 bases at V and 0 bases at J, with 7 bases in the middle.